This TCR beta chain was sequenced in a study of CD8 T cells in Susac syndrome. The authors reverse transcribed 0.5 to 1 ug RNA with random hexamers. TCRdb reprocessed the immunoSEQ multiplex PCR reads with MiXCR, giving one entry per CDR3 protein. The sample yields approximately 230,000 distinct CDR3 sequences, approximately 92% seen once. V was pared by 4 bases and J by 5 bases, with 5 bases of the junction left unmatched. This CDR3 comprises 15 residues. Germline V gene sequence: CDR1 ENHRY, CDR2 SYGVKD. The receptor was isolated from a human donor with multiple sclerosis. The chain carries TRBV10-3 and TRBJ1-4; 9 nucleotides match TRBD1. The sample was CD4+ T cells from PBMCs. CDR3 sequence reads: CAISGSGTGNEKLFF. CDR3 nucleotide sequence: TGTGCCATCAGTGGATCCGGGACAGGGAATGAAAAACTGTTTTTT.